This T cell receptor beta chain originates from a study of CD8 T cells in Susac syndrome. Study overall: Roughly 6 sequenced Susac syndrome patients had clinically active disease, while about 8 were in remission. At the time of blood draw, patients with Susac syndrome were therapy-naive, receiving corticosteroids, or receiving intravenous immunoglobulin alone.

RNA, at about 0.45 to 1 ug, was reverse transcribed with random hexamers. immunoSEQ multiplex PCR amplified TCR beta CDR3 across 54 Vbeta, 13 Jbeta. TCRdb re-called the immunoSEQ multiplex PCR reads through MiXCR, storing one row per CDR3 protein. In the table there are about 150,000 distinct CDR3 sequences, approximately 94% of which are singletons. The germline V gene has CDR1 SGHRS and CDR2 YFSETQ. V was cut by 0 bases and J by 7 bases, with 7 bases left in between. The CDR3 length is 12 residues. CD8+ and CD4+ T cells from blood underwent TCR beta sequencing, which was carried out in a high-throughput format.

The rearrangement uses TRBV5-1 and TRBJ1-1; D call uncertain. This clonotype originated in a human donor with Susac syndrome. The specimen was CD4+ T cells from PBMCs. CDR3 coding DNA: TGCGCCAGCAGCTTGGGGGAGAATGAAGCTTTCTTT. Translation: CASSLGENEAFF. Full variable domain (rest looked up from reference TRBV5-1 and TRBJ1-1): KAGVTQTPRYLIKTRGQQVTLSCSPISGHRSVSWYQQTPGQGLQFLFEYFSETQRNKGNFPGRFSGRQFSNSRSEMNVSTLELGDSALYLCASSLGENEAFFGQGTRLTVV.